The sequence of this T cell receptor beta chain was determined in a study of cytomegalovirus exposure and HLA in healthy donors. The study, taken as a whole, reports: TCR beta chain V- and J-gene trimming was linked, in a later analysis, to a missense variant in DCLRE1C.

PCR involved 60 Vbeta and 13 Jbeta primers. Sequencing used immunoSEQ multiplex PCR; TCRdb keeps in-frame clones, though not all of them. Here the sample spans 120,000 to 150,000 clones, 78% being singletons. With regard to this clone: Its target is not known.

The J segment lost 5 bases and the V segment lost 4 bases, leaving 12 bases of the junction unmatched. Germline CDR1 and CDR2: SGHNT and YYREEE (reference sequence). This CDR3 spans 17 amino acids. Healthy bone marrow donors supplied every sample. The TCR originated in a woman between 40 and 55 years old in good health and CMV-seropositive. The gene calls are TRBV5-4 and TRBJ2-2, with TRBD1 identical over 9 bases. Sequencing input: PBMCs. Written as DNA, the CDR3 is TGTGCCAGCAGCGCGAGGGTCTGGACAGGGGTGACCGGGGAGCTGTTTTTT. It translates to CASSARVWTGVTGELFF.